This passage covers 11 T cell receptor beta chains from one sample sequenced in a study of T cell repertoires in cytomegalovirus infection. TCRdb reprocessed the reads via MiXCR and lists one record per CDR3 protein. The sample lists fewer than 900,000 distinct CDR3 sequences, roughly 28% occurring once. Their target antigens are unknown. The sample was cultured CD8+ T cells from PBMCs, taken from culture after CMV antigen stimulation. These receptors originate from a human donor in good health (CMV status not recorded). Some clones in this sample may be carry-over from other donors' samples.

To note about this clonotype: Just one base apart from a much larger clone, this may be a read error. The CDR3 here is CASTWNFVKDNEQFF. The CDR3 DNA reads as TGTGCCAGCACCTGGAATTTCGTGAAGGACAATGAGCAGTTCTTC. The V call is TRBV12-3 or TRBV12-4, the J call TRBJ2-1; D gene uncertain. This CDR3 contains 15 residues. V was trimmed by 7 bases and J by 5 bases, leaving 18 bases between them.

This clonotype appeared many times. The rearrangement links TRBV7-6 to TRBJ1-1; TRBD1 is a possible D gene (6 bases). Per the germline V gene, CDR1 is SGHVS and CDR2 is FNYEAQ. The germline V and J ends were trimmed by 4 bases and 0 bases, with 9 bases remaining between them. CDR3 length equals 14 residues. CDR3 region: CASSSDSLNTEAFF. CDR3 sequence (DNA): TGTGCCAGCAGCTCGGACAGTTTGAACACTGAAGCTTTCTTT.

This clonotype turned up a few times. The chain has TRBV7-6 and TRBJ2-7; TRBD1 matches 9 bases. V was clipped by 0 bases and J by 4 bases; unmatched bases: 4. From germline, CDR1 is SGHVS and CDR2 FNYEAQ. The CDR3 runs 15 residues. The CDR3 DNA reads TGTGCCAGCAGCTTAGCGGGGACAGGGTGGTACGAGCAGTACTTC. This translates into CASSLAGTGWYEQYF.

This clonotype was seen repeatedly, ten times or more. The gene calls are TRBV6-2 or TRBV6-3 and TRBJ2-2; either TRBD1 or TRBD2 may fit D (6 bases each). Trimming removed 1 base at V and 6 bases at J, with 12 bases between. Germline loops: CDR1 MNHEY, CDR2 SVGEGT. This CDR3 contains 15 residues. CDR3 DNA: TGTGCCAGCAGTTACTACGTCGGGGGCTCCGGGGAGCTGTTTTTT. Its translation is CASSYYVGGSGELFF.

This clonotype appeared a few times. The genes are TRBV7-9 and TRBJ2-6; D is ambiguous. Between the trimmed V and J ends, which lost 2 bases and 0 bases, there was a span of 8 bases. The CDR3 is 16 amino acids. Germline CDR1 SEHNR, CDR2 FQNEAQ (reference sequence). The DNA of the CDR3 is TGTGCCAGCAGCTTACCCCTCGGCTCTGGGGCCAACGTCCTGACTTTC. Its protein is CASSLPLGSGANVLTF. The full variable domain, with the rest looked up from reference TRBV7-9 and TRBJ2-6, is DTGVSQNPRHKITKRGQNVTFRCDPISEHNRLYWYRQTLGQGPEFLTYFQNEAQLEKSRLLSDRFSAERPKGSFSTLEIQRTEQGDSAMYLCASSLPLGSGANVLTFGAGSRLTVL.

This clonotype was recorded many times. The gene calls are TRBV7-6 and TRBJ1-6; D possibly corresponds to TRBD1 (5 bases). With 0 bases removed from V and 3 bases from J, the gap between germline ends came to 9 bases. Germline lookup yields CDR1 SGHVS and CDR2 FNYEAQ. This CDR3 is built from 16 residues. DNA of the CDR3: TGTGCCAGCAGCTTAGCAGGGGCGAACTATAATTCACCCCTCCACTTT. It yields the protein CASSLAGANYNSPLHF.

The count of this clonotype is one. This chain links TRBV11-2 with TRBJ2-4, with D tentatively TRBD1 (6 bases). With 3 bases removed from V and 3 bases from J, the gap between germline ends came to 12 bases. Germline CDR1 reads SGHAT; CDR2 reads FQNNGV. CDR3 length: 15 residues. The CDR3 nucleotides are TGTGCCAGCAGCTTCACAGGGTATGACAAAAACATTCAGTACTTC. This gives the protein CASSFTGYDKNIQYF. Drawing the rest from reference TRBV11-2 and TRBJ2-4, the complete variable domain is EAGVAQSPRYKIIEKRQSVAFWCNPISGHATLYWYQQILGQGPKLLIQFQNNGVVDDSQLPKDRFSAERLKGVDSTLKIQPAKLEDSAVYLCASSFTGYDKNIQYFGAGTRLSVL.

The V and J genes are TRBV6-5 and TRBJ2-5, with D unresolved. Trimming shortened V by 2 bases and J by 3 bases, and 7 bases separated the two germline ends. CDR3 size: 13 residues. The germline CDR1 and CDR2 sequences are MNHEY and SVGAGI. DNA of the CDR3: TGTGCCAGCAGTTACGCCTGGGAAGAGACCCAGTACTTC. Translation: CASSYAWEETQYF.

This chain links TRBV12-3 or TRBV12-4 with TRBJ1-1, with a possible D match to TRBD1 (5 bases). V was clipped by 7 bases and J by 8 bases, with 11 bases between them. The CDR3 consists of 11 residues. DNA for the CDR3: TGTGCCAGCACCGGGACGGTCGAAGCTTTCTTT. As protein: CASTGTVEAFF.

The rearrangement uses TRBV14 and TRBJ2-7; tentatively, D is TRBD1 or TRBD2 (5 bases each). Germline CDR1 reads SGHDN; CDR2 reads FVKESK. CDR3 length: 14 amino acids. The ends were cut back, 1 base at V and 2 bases at J, with 9 bases in the middle. CDR3 residues: CASSQGWGTYEQYF. The CDR3 nucleotides are TGTGCCAGCAGCCAAGGGTGGGGGACCTACGAGCAGTACTTC.

The CDR3 reads CASSLGKVTDTQYF. The DNA of the CDR3 is TGTGCCAGCAGTTTGGGGAAAGTCACAGATACGCAGTATTTT. The chain joins TRBV12-3 or TRBV12-4 to TRBJ2-3, with D unclear. V was pared by 3 bases and J by 2 bases, with 9 bases between. CDR3 size: 14 residues.